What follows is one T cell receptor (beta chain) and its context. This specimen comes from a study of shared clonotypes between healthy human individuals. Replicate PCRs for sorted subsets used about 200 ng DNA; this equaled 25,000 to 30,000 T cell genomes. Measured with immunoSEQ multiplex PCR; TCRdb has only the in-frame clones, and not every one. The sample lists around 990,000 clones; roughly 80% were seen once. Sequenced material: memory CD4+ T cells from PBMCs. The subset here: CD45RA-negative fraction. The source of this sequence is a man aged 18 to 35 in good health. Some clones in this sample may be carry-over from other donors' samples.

CDR3 protein: CASRGGQTQGETQYF. Written as DNA, the CDR3 is TGTGCCAGCAGGGGTGGACAGACGCAGGGAGAGACCCAGTACTTC. The rearrangement links TRBV11-1 to TRBJ2-5; tentative D call: TRBD1 (6 bases). V was shortened by 6 bases and J by 4 bases, with 18 bases between the two germline ends. The CDR3 is made up of 15 amino acids. CDR1 and CDR2 (germline): SGHAT, FQDESV (reference sequence).